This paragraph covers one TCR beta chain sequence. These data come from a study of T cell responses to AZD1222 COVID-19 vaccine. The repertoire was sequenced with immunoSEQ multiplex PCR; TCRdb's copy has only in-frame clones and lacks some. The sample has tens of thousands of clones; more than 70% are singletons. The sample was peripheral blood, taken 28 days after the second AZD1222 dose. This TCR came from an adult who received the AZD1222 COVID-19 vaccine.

The CDR3 coding sequence is TGTGCCAGCGGGGGGACAGGGCCTATCTTGTACTTC. Its protein product is CASGGTGPILYF. The V and J genes are TRBV27 and TRBJ2-7; 9 bases are a match to TRBD1. CDR3 size: 12 residues. Per the germline V gene, CDR1 is MNHEY and CDR2 is SMNVEV (reference sequence). The trim removed 8 bases at V and 12 bases at J, leaving 11 bases unmatched.